The 29 T cell receptor beta chains below come from one sample, sequenced in a study of tumor and adjacent non-tumor tissue in lung cancer listed by TCRdb under 2018. RNA was extracted from bulk unsorted tissue and checked for quality with a NanoDrop ND-1000 and an Agilent 2100. The library was made by multiplex PCR. Instrument used: Illumina HiSeq 2500. TCRbeta libraries were constructed through three rounds of nested PCR with primers (Table S4) according to protocols adapted from ARM-PCR. TCRdb took the public reads, trimmed them with fastp at Q25, ran MiXCR for clone calling and kept in-frame beta chains. Rows with one shared CDR3 protein collapse into an entry with the most common genes and DNA. The sample contains about 75,000 distinct CDR3 sequences, about three quarters of them found a single time. The top ten hold approximately 12% of the sample. The sequenced material came from lung tumor tissue. These receptors came from a woman aged 45-60 years with non-small cell lung cancer.

About this clonotype: The junction shows a germline mismatch at one end, possibly a read error. The chain has TRBV5-1 and TRBJ2-1; TRBD2 matches 11 bases. The CDR3 sequence is 14 residues long. The germline V gene has CDR1 SGHRS and CDR2 YFSETQ. The CDR3 loop is CACSITSGSNEQFF. CDR3 sequence (DNA): TGCGCCTGCAGTATTACTAGCGGGAGTAATGAGCAGTTCTTC.

V gene TRBV7-2 combines with J gene TRBJ1-5; TRBD1 is a possible D gene (5 bases). This CDR3 comprises 15 residues. The germline gives CDR1 SGHTA, CDR2 FQGNSA. V was pared by 5 bases and J by 5 bases, with 16 bases between. CDR3 sequence: CASSGGWGDDQPQHF. DNA of the CDR3: TGTGCCAGCAGCGGAGGATGGGGGGACGATCAGCCCCAGCATTTT.

V and J are TRBV11-2 and TRBJ1-2; no definite D call. Germline CDR1 reads SGHAT; CDR2 reads FQNNGV. V shed 1 base and J shed 4 bases, with 13 bases lying between them. The length of the CDR3 is 15 residues. CDR3 DNA: TGTGCCAGCAGCTTAGGGGCAGCTTCACCCTATGGCTACACCTTC. Translating gives CASSLGAASPYGYTF.

This sequence joins TRBV30 and TRBJ2-2; TRBD2 agrees at 10 bases. The germline V gene has CDR1 GTSNPN and CDR2 SVGIG (reference sequence). Trimming cost V 2 bases and J 13 bases; bases outside gene matches: 16. The CDR3 extends over 16 amino acids. The CDR3 region is CAWSRLAGVVAGVLFF. Written as DNA, the CDR3 is TGTGCCTGGAGTCGCCTAGCGGGAGTCGTCGCCGGTGTGCTGTTTTTT.

About this clonotype itself: This may be a read error: a much more frequent sequence differs by one nucleotide. This chain connects TRBV6-2 or TRBV6-3 to TRBJ2-2, with a possible D match to TRBD2 (5 bases). The CDR3 is 13 amino acids. The germline gives CDR1 MNHEY, CDR2 SVGEGT. This CDR3 reads CASETTNAGELLF. The CDR3 nucleotides are TGTGCCAGCGAAACAACGAACGCCGGGGAGCTGCTTTTT.

Turning to this clonotype: The conserved final phenylalanine or tryptophan is absent from the CDR3, which likely points to a read error. V gene TRBV29-1 combines with J gene TRBJ2-1; 10 bases agree with TRBD2. The ends lost 7 bases at V and 9 bases at J; junction bases unmatched: 9. This CDR3 is built from 13 residues. The germline V gene has CDR1 SQVTM and CDR2 ANQGSEA. In nucleotides, the CDR3 is TGCAGCGCCTATAAGCGGGAGGGAGGTGAGCAGTTCCTC. This translates into CSAYKREGGEQFL.

The J gene is TRBJ2-3, the V gene TRBV6-4, with TRBD2 identical over 9 bases. J was trimmed by 14 bases and V by 7 bases; bases with no gene match: 19. CDR3 length equals 15 residues. Germline CDR1 MRHNA, CDR2 SNTAGT. The CDR3, as DNA: TGTGCCAGCAATGAAGATAGCGGGAGCACAGATACGTGGTATTTT. Translating gives CASNEDSGSTDTWYF.

On this clonotype itself: Just one base apart from a much larger clone, this may be a read error. The chain carries TRBV7-9 and TRBJ1-5; D ambiguous. CDR3 size: 12 residues. The V end was cut by 5 bases, the J end by 8 bases, with 10 bases between. Looked up from germline, CDR1 is SEHNR and CDR2 is FQNEAQ (reference sequence). The CDR3 region is CASSPDDKPQHF. The CDR3 nucleotides are TGTGCCAGCAGCCCGGACGATAAGCCCCAGCATTTT. Looking up the rest from reference TRBV7-9 and TRBJ1-5 gives the full variable domain: DTGVSQNPRHKITKRGQNVTFRCDPISEHNRLYWYRQTLGQGPEFLTYFQNEAQLEKSRLLSDRFSAERPKGSFSTLEIQRTEQGDSAMYLCASSPDDKPQHFGDGTRLSIL.

Worth noting for this clonotype: One end of the junction does not line up with germline, which may come from a read error. The chain joins TRBV11-2 to TRBJ2-1; D gene ambiguous. Per the germline V gene, CDR1 is SGHAT and CDR2 is FQNNGV. The CDR3 totals 13 residues. The CDR3 spells CTSSSIVYNEQFF. CDR3 nucleotide sequence: TGTACCAGCAGCTCGATTGTTTACAATGAGCAGTTCTTC.

The chain joins TRBV29-1 to TRBJ2-1, with D tentatively TRBD2 (5 bases). CDR1 is SQVTM, CDR2 ANQGSEA, per germline. The CDR3 contains 16 residues. The V and J ends lost 2 bases and 4 bases respectively, with 18 bases between them. CDR3: CSVESPTRRSYNEQFF. CDR3 bases: TGCAGCGTTGAATCTCCGACCAGGAGGTCATACAATGAGCAGTTCTTC.

This clonotype was recorded a few times. An end of the junction differs from the germline gene, which may be a read error. The chain links TRBV25-1 to TRBJ2-3; D remains unclear. CDR3 size: 14 residues. Germline V gene data show CDR1 as MGHDK and CDR2 as SYGVNS. The CDR3 loop is CASSDPLEADTRYF. CDR3 DNA sequence: TGTGCCAGCAGTGACCCCCTAGAAGCAGATACGCGGTATTTT.

Remarks on this clonotype: This likely comes from a read error, as the CDR3 has no conserved phenylalanine or tryptophan at its end. CDR3 residues: CSIRGVGVGYGYTL. DNA of the CDR3: TGCAGCATTCGTGGAGTCGGGGTTGGCTATGGCTACACCTTA. V gene TRBV29-1 combines with J gene TRBJ1-2; D ambiguous. Germline CDR1 reads SQVTM; CDR2 reads ANQGSEA. The CDR3 contains 14 residues. V shed 8 bases and J shed 4 bases, with 20 bases lying between them.

Of note for this clonotype: A read error may produce the germline difference seen at one junction end. V gene TRBV6-2 or TRBV6-3 combines with J gene TRBJ2-4, with a weak D call TRBD2 (5 bases). The CDR3 is 10 amino acids. The germline V gene encodes CDR1 MNHEY and CDR2 SVGEGT. CDR3 residues: CVSGRKIQYF. CDR3 sequence (DNA): TGTGTCAGCGGTAGAAAGATTCAGTACTTC.

This rearrangement joins TRBV6-1 to TRBJ2-2; no clear D. CDR1 and CDR2 (germline): MNHNS, SASEGT. This CDR3 is built from 13 residues. Trimming cost V 8 bases and J 6 bases, with 13 bases left between them. CDR3 bases: TGTGCCAGCGTGACAAGGGTAGCCGGGGAGCTGTTTTTT. Amino acid sequence: CASVTRVAGELFF.

Concerning this clonotype: Without the conserved terminal phenylalanine or tryptophan, this CDR3 likely stems from a read error. The chain carries TRBV12-3 or TRBV12-4 and TRBJ2-5; D unclear. There are 14 residues in the CDR3. The CDR3 sequence is CASSYPESQETQYC. The CDR3 DNA reads as TGTGCTAGCAGTTACCCAGAAAGCCAAGAGACCCAGTACTGC.

To note about this clonotype: The conserved final phenylalanine or tryptophan is absent from the CDR3, which likely points to a read error. The rearrangement uses TRBV10-3 and TRBJ2-1; TRBD1 might be the D (6 bases). V lost 4 bases to trimming and J lost 8 bases, with 15 bases between them. This CDR3 is built from 14 residues. Germline assignment: CDR1 ENHRY and CDR2 SYGVKD. The CDR3, as DNA: TGTGCCATCAGTGGACAGGTCCAAAACGATGAGCAGTTCCTC. It encodes CAISGQVQNDEQFL.

V and J are TRBV6-1 and TRBJ2-1; D gene ambiguous. This CDR3 region has 13 residues. Germline V lookup: CDR1 MNHNS, CDR2 SASEGT. Between the trimmed V and J ends, which lost 6 bases and 8 bases, there was a span of 14 bases. CDR3 region: CASRATREHEQFF. CDR3 in DNA: TGTGCCAGCAGGGCGACAAGAGAACATGAGCAGTTCTTC.

On this clonotype itself: A read error may produce the germline difference seen at one junction end. The chain recombines TRBV29-1 with TRBJ2-7; D not certain. Germline CDR1 and CDR2: SQVTM and ANQGSEA. The CDR3 is 14 amino acids. The CDR3 loop reads CSVLSAIGTYGQYF. As DNA, the CDR3 is TGCAGCGTTCTCTCAGCGATTGGAACCTACGGGCAGTACTTC.

J is TRBJ2-3 and V is TRBV11-2; D uncertain. The CDR3 is 14 residues long. CDR1 and CDR2 from the germline V gene are SGHAT and FQNNGV. The germline V and J ends were trimmed by 1 base and 5 bases, with 10 bases remaining between them. The CDR3 sequence is CASSLGSIVDTQYF. CDR3 bases: TGTGCCAGCAGCTTAGGTTCGATTGTAGATACGCAGTATTTT.

On this clonotype: One end of the junction fails to match germline, which may point to a read error. The V call is TRBV6-5, the J call TRBJ2-6; the D call may be TRBD1 or TRBD2 (6 bases each). Germline CDR1 and CDR2: MNHEY and SVGAGI. The CDR3 runs to 15 residues. The CDR3 nucleotides read TGTGCCAGTGGGTGGAGGGGGTCTGGGGCCAACATCCTGACTTTC. Its translation is CASGWRGSGANILTF.

As for this clonotype: A much larger clonotype is one base distant, so this may be a read error. V and J are TRBV20-1 and TRBJ2-5; 7 nucleotides match TRBD2. The length of the CDR3 is 19 residues. Germline loops: CDR1 DFQATT, CDR2 SNEGSKA (reference sequence). The ends lost 5 bases at V and 6 bases at J; junction bases unmatched: 27. The CDR3 DNA reads as TGCAGTGCTCGATCTGGACTAGTGGGAGATGGGGGTGGCGGGAAGACCCAGTACTTC. Its protein product is CSARSGLVGDGGGGKTQYF.

About this clonotype: It is likely a read error, because the conserved phenylalanine at the end of the CDR3 is missing. The CDR3 spells CASSLAELDTQYY. CDR3 DNA: TGTGCCAGCAGCTTAGCAGAGTTAGATACGCAGTATTAT. The J gene is TRBJ2-3, the V gene TRBV11-2, with D unclear. The length of the CDR3 is 13 residues. Germline assignment: CDR1 SGHAT and CDR2 FQNNGV. Trimming took 1 base from V and 5 from J, leaving 7 bases between them.

This clonotype came up once. Likely a read error: the CDR3 ends without its conserved phenylalanine or tryptophan. The chain is built from TRBV29-1 and TRBJ2-1, with a possible D match to TRBD2 (6 bases). The CDR3 spans 15 residues. Germline loops: CDR1 SQVTM, CDR2 ANQGSEA. Trimming removed 0 bases from V and 6 bases from J, with 15 bases in between. The CDR3 is CSVEESTRFINEQFP. The CDR3 DNA reads as TGCAGCGTTGAAGAGTCGACTAGGTTCATCAATGAGCAGTTCCCC.

About this clonotype: Since the CDR3 does not end with the conserved phenylalanine or tryptophan, this likely comes from a read error. The chain recombines TRBV12-3 or TRBV12-4 with TRBJ1-5, with 10 positions matching TRBD1. V lost 9 bases to trimming and J lost 2 bases; unmatched junction nucleotides: 4. The CDR3 contains 14 residues. CDR3 nucleotides: TGTGCCAGTAGTGGGACAGGGGGCAATCAGCCCCAGCATCAT. It codes for CASSGTGGNQPQHH.

Comments on this clonotype: The junction departs from the called germline gene at one end, perhaps through a read error. In nucleotides, the CDR3 is TGTACCAGCAGCCGTTCCGGGGGGAACACTGAAGCTTTCTTT. Its protein product is CTSSRSGGNTEAFF. This chain uses TRBV16 with TRBJ1-1; the D gene is possibly TRBD1 (5 bases). Per germline, CDR1 KGHSY and CDR2 FQNENV. This CDR3 has 14 residues.

As regards this clonotype: Sequence at one end of the junction differs from germline and may be a read error. The chain is built from TRBV28 and TRBJ2-1; 15 bases align to TRBD2. The CDR3 sequence is 14 residues long. CDR1 and CDR2 from the germline V gene are MDHEN and SYDVKM. The CDR3 sequence is CASSAPGLAGGSIF. The CDR3 nucleotides read TGTGCCAGCAGTGCCCCGGGACTAGCGGGAGGATCGATCTTC.

A remark on this clonotype: The CDR3 does not close with the conserved phenylalanine or tryptophan, likely indicating a read error. V usage is TRBV4-2 and J usage is TRBJ2-7; D possibly corresponds to TRBD1 (5 bases). The length of the CDR3 is 12 residues. Germline values: CDR1 LGHNA, CDR2 YNFKEQ. CDR3 residues: CASRDKTYDQYL. In nucleotides, the CDR3 is TGTGCCAGCAGGGACAAGACCTACGACCAGTACCTC.

This clonotype was seen only a few times. This may arise from a read error, as a much more abundant clone is one base away. This rearrangement joins TRBV20-1 to TRBJ2-3; no clear D gene. Per germline, CDR1 DFQATT and CDR2 SNEGSKA (reference sequence). The CDR3 length is 14 residues. The V end lost 7 bases, the J end lost 1 base, and 15 bases lay between the germline ends. CDR3 protein: CSVPDPRGTDTQYF. The CDR3 DNA is TGCAGTGTTCCCGACCCCCGGGGCACAGATACGCAGTATTTT.

Comment on this clonotype: Germline and junction disagree at one end, which may indicate a read error. CDR3 in amino acids: CASRYLAGTYQETQYF. CDR3 DNA sequence: TGTGCCAGCAGGTATTTGGCGGGGACGTACCAAGAGACACAGTACTTC. The rearrangement uses TRBV6-2 or TRBV6-3 and TRBJ2-5; D may be TRBD2 (6 bases). Germline-derived CDR1 and CDR2 are MNHEY and SVGEGT. CDR3 length: 16 residues.